This note documents a single T cell receptor beta chain sequence. What it recognizes is unknown. With 4 bases clipped from V and 7 bases from J, the junction kept 3 bases outside the gene matches. Germline values: CDR1 SGHRS, CDR2 YFSETQ. The CDR3 extends over 14 amino acids. The method was immunoSEQ multiplex PCR; TCRdb's version includes in-frame clones alone and lacks a portion of them. Here the sample spans about 59,000 clones, more than 80% being singletons. This record belongs to a study of CD4 T cells in relation to SARS-CoV-2 and coronaviruses. CD4+ T cells from unexposed donors were obtained before the COVID-19 pandemic (2011-2018). Study observations and caveats: Culture-expanded clones reflect memory recall rather than primary priming during culture. In roughly 65% of donors, memory CD4+ clonotypes crossrecognized SARS-CoV-2 and at least one common cold coronavirus spike.

The genes are TRBV5-1 and TRBJ2-2; 11 positions match TRBD1. Sequencing was carried out using memory CD4+ T cells from PBMCs. This clonotype was obtained from a human donor in good health. The CDR3 DNA sequence: TGCGCCAGCAGCACGGGACAGGGGGTCGGGGAGCTGTTTTTT. Amino acids: CASSTGQGVGELFF.